A selection of T cell receptor beta chains follows, all from one sample in a study of T-cell reconstitution after alpha-beta-depleted transplantation in children. TCRdb itself ran the PCR reads through MiXCR, one entry per CDR3 protein. In the table there are roughly 500,000 distinct CDR3 sequences, roughly an eighth of which are singletons. The input for sequencing was PBMCs from the stem cell graft donor, taken from the stem cell graft. Source of these receptors: a human donor who donated a stem cell graft to a child with combined immunodeficiency. Both conserved end residues are trimmed from each CDR3.

cdr3_aa,cdr3_length,v_call
ASSLTGGRDEQF,12,TRBV12-3/TRBV12-4
ASSEGTGRRAQH,12,TRBV12-3/TRBV12-4
ASSASGGPAQY,11,TRBV7-7
ASSPRQETSTDTQY,14,TRBV4-1
ASSLPGDPSYEQY,13,TRBV5-1
ASSSRGLNTEAF,12,TRBV5-1
ASSLFLGAYEQY,12,TRBV27
ASSVRGQLF,9,TRBV10-2
ASSLGGTNNEQF,12,TRBV5-1
ASSSVGGGEYEQY,13,TRBV6-1
ATSRDGGASGYEQY,14,TRBV15
ATSDPGTEAF,10,TRBV24-1
ASSSGTIYEQY,11,TRBV6-6
ASSSRDRGVADTQY,14,TRBV12-3/TRBV12-4
ATHPKGLAGRHEQF,14,TRBV12-3/TRBV12-4
ASSSPRDSIFQETQY,15,TRBV21-1
ASSFVLAEPRSSYNEQF,17,TRBV5-1
ARPAGESSGANVLT,14,TRBV27
SASSTGTGGLRGTEAF,16,TRBV20-1
ASSSQRFSYNEQF,13,TRBV7-6
SASHGRDEQY,10,TRBV29-1
ASSFRQMNTGELF,13,TRBV7-9
ASSQVLNTEAF,11,TRBV3-1
ASSSERLNYEQY,12,TRBV7-2
ASSRGTERADTQY,13,TRBV4-3
ASSFDAGAYEQY,12,TRBV5-5
ASSLEAVNYGYT,12,TRBV7-8
SARDQRIGLAYNEQF,15,TRBV20-1
ASSQPPEEPTYNEQF,15,TRBV4-2
AIREGQGSFETQY,13,TRBV10-3
ATTGGPYNEQF,11,TRBV24-1
ASSVGGLGTEAF,12,TRBV9
ASSPGGASGANVLT,14,TRBV4-3
SARAFGEQY,9,TRBV20-1
ASSHGGRGTGELF,13,TRBV2
ASSPLRGVGAF,11,TRBV12-3/TRBV12-4
AWSQGTMNTEAF,12,TRBV30
ASTAGTGVGEQY,12,TRBV28
ASSFRAGSGELF,12,TRBV12-3/TRBV12-4
SVEGTKGLNEQF,12,TRBV29-1
SASGPRFRY,9,TRBV20-1
ASSFGQETQY,10,TRBV7-9
ASSPPLKTNYT,11,TRBV18
SASGKGLASYEQY,13,TRBV20-1
AISGVLGTSGRGYEQY,16,TRBV10-3